The present TCR beta chain was sequenced within a study of blood T cell repertoires in COVID-19. Study overall: Samples came from the United States, Italy and Spain, spanning acute and convalescent COVID-19.

Germline lookup yields CDR1 SGHRS and CDR2 YFSETQ. The CDR3 spans 16 residues. V gave up 4 bases and J gave up 5 bases; unmatched junction bases: 11. TCRdb's copy holds only in-frame clones and misses some; the assay was immunoSEQ multiplex PCR. The sample contains just under 50,000 clones, over 85% of which appear only once. This sequence was found in a human donor in a cohort sampled during active COVID-19. Specimen: peripheral blood. The chain links TRBV5-1 to TRBJ2-5, with TRBD2 identical over 10 bases. CDR3 residues: CASSNPIAGGGETQYF. DNA for the CDR3: TGCGCCAGCAGCAACCCCATAGCGGGAGGTGGTGAGACCCAGTACTTC. Full variable domain (missing parts from reference TRBV5-1 and TRBJ2-5): KAGVTQTPRYLIKTRGQQVTLSCSPISGHRSVSWYQQTPGQGLQFLFEYFSETQRNKGNFPGRFSGRQFSNSRSEMNVSTLELGDSALYLCASSNPIAGGGETQYFGPGTRLLVL.